This is a list of T cell receptor beta chains from one sample in a study of T and B cells in COVID-19 patients. TCRdb used MiXCR to reprocess the multiplex PCR reads, holding one entry per CDR3 protein. The sample lists roughly 12,000 distinct CDR3 sequences; roughly 30% were seen once. The sample comprised blood. The receptor set was obtained from a human donor who had recovered from COVID-19. The CDR3 runs from the conserved cysteine through the conserved F or W. A D gene is named only where the DNA matches it firmly. The listing skips clone size in some rows; elsewhere it reads once, few, many or a size class.

many	TRBJ1-5	TRBV19	NA	TGTGCTACCCCCAGTCATCAGCCCCAGCATTTT	CATPSHQPQHF
few	TRBJ1-5	TRBV6-5	TRBD1	TGTGCCAGCAGCTACGGGACAGGGTTTCAGCCCCAGCATTTT	CASSYGTGFQPQHF
many	TRBJ2-1	TRBV5-4	NA	TGTGCCAGCAGCTTGGCTACGAGCTCCTACAATGAGCAGTTCTTC	CASSLATSSYNEQFF
NA	TRBJ2-3	TRBV7-9	NA	TGTGCCAGCAGCCCCTGGGGTGGGCAATTCACAGATACGCAGTATTTT	CASSPWGGQFTDTQYF
few	TRBJ1-2	TRBV27	TRBD1	TGTGCCAGCAGTTTATTGGGACAGGGGAGTGGCTACACCTTC	CASSLLGQGSGYTF
few	TRBJ2-1	TRBV11-3	NA	TGTGCCAGCAGCTTCGGGGGAAGGAGCGGGCCCCGGAGTGAGCAGTTCTTC	CASSFGGRSGPRSEQFF
NA	TRBJ2-1	TRBV29-1	NA	TGCAGCGTAGACTTACGCAATGAGCAGTTCTTC	CSVDLRNEQFF
NA	TRBJ2-1	TRBV24-1	NA	TGTGCCACCAGTATGTTCAATGAGCAGTTCTTC	CATSMFNEQFF
NA	TRBJ2-5	TRBV12-3/TRBV12-4	TRBD2	TGTGCCAGCAGGACTAGCGGACAAGAGACCCAGTACTTC	CASRTSGQETQYF
NA	TRBJ2-3	TRBV10-3	NA	TGTGCCATCAGTGAAAGGCACCCCCCAGATACGCAGTATTTT	CAISERHPPDTQYF
NA	TRBJ2-5	TRBV4-3	TRBD1	TGCGCCAGCAGCCAAGATCTCGGACAGGGGGTAGAGACCCAGTACTTC	CASSQDLGQGVETQYF
NA	TRBJ2-1	TRBV5-4	TRBD2	TGTGCCAGCAAGCGGGAGGGGGACAATGAGCAGTTCTTC	CASKREGDNEQFF
NA	TRBJ2-1	TRBV20-1	NA	TGCAGTGCTCGCGGGGCCGATGAGCAGTTCTTC	CSARGADEQFF
NA	TRBJ1-1	TRBV7-9	NA	TGTGCCAGCAGCTTTAATCCTGAAGCTTTCTTT	CASSFNPEAFF
once	TRBJ1-3	TRBV6-5	NA	TGTGCCATCAGTAAGGACGGAGGAGGCTCTGGAAACACCATATATTTT	CAISKDGGGSGNTIYF
NA	TRBJ2-2	TRBV12-3/TRBV12-4	TRBD2	TGTGCCAGCAGTCGGGACTCAGCGGGAACCGGGGAGCTGTTTTTT	CASSRDSAGTGELFF
medium-sized	TRBJ1-2	TRBV19	TRBD1	TGTGCCAGTAGTAGGACAGGAGTGAGGTATGGCTACACCTTC	CASSRTGVRYGYTF
medium-sized	TRBJ2-3	TRBV29-1	TRBD1	TGCAGCGTCGACAACAGGGGGCTGACAGATACGCAGTATTTT	CSVDNRGLTDTQYF
NA	TRBJ2-5	TRBV14	NA	TGTGCCAGCAGCTTTACAGGGTCTGAGACCCAGTACTTC	CASSFTGSETQYF
few	TRBJ1-3	TRBV5-4	NA	TGTGCCAGCAGCCCGGACACAGGGCCCGGAAACACCATATATTTT	CASSPDTGPGNTIYF
NA	TRBJ1-5	TRBV11-1	NA	TGCGCCAGCAGCTACCAGGGATATAGCAATCAGCCCCAGCATTTT	CASSYQGYSNQPQHF
NA	TRBJ1-1	TRBV6-5	NA	TGTGCCAGCAGGGGCTTGGGGGGCACTGAAGCTTTCTTT	CASRGLGGTEAFF
NA	TRBJ1-2	TRBV27	NA	TGTGCCAGCAGTTTAAGGCAGGGACCCTATGGCTACACCTTC	CASSLRQGPYGYTF
few	TRBJ1-6	TRBV6-2/TRBV6-3	NA	TGTGCCAGCAGAACTACGGATGGCAGGAATTCACCCCTCCACTTT	CASRTTDGRNSPLHF
few	TRBJ2-1	TRBV27	NA	TGTGCCAGCAGCTACCAAACCAAAACGTATGAGCAGTTCTTC	CASSYQTKTYEQFF
many	TRBJ1-4	TRBV6-5	NA	TGTGCCAGCAGTTACTCGTTCTCGCAGACAAGGCCTGAAAAACTGTTTTTT	CASSYSFSQTRPEKLFF
NA	TRBJ1-3	TRBV4-3	NA	TGCGCCAGCAGCCAAGAGCGTCTGAACTCTGGAAACACCATATATTTT	CASSQERLNSGNTIYF
NA	TRBJ2-2	TRBV6-4	TRBD1	TGTGCCAGCAGACAGGGGGACGGGGAGCTGTTTTTT	CASRQGDGELFF
many	TRBJ2-5	TRBV11-3	TRBD1	TGTGCCAGCAGCTTCAAGGGGGCCTCCGGTGGGGAGACCCAGTACTTC	CASSFKGASGGETQYF
many	TRBJ2-3	TRBV12-3/TRBV12-4	TRBD2	TGTGCCAGCACTTTTTGGTTGACTAGCGGGGACTATACGCAGTATTTT	CASTFWLTSGDYTQYF
many	TRBJ1-2	TRBV19	NA	TGTGCCAGTAGTATAGGCCATTCCGGGACAACCAACTATGGCTACACCTTC	CASSIGHSGTTNYGYTF
many	TRBJ2-5	TRBV6-2/TRBV6-3	NA	TGTGCCAGCAGCCATGTTGGGGAGACCCAGTACTTC	CASSHVGETQYF
NA	TRBJ2-2	TRBV5-1	NA	TGCGCCAGCAGCTTAGACGCATCTACCGGGGAGCTGTTTTTT	CASSLDASTGELFF
medium-sized	TRBJ2-1	TRBV19	TRBD2	TGTGCCAGTAGTACGCGGACTAGCGGGAGGGGGAATGAGCAGTTCTTC	CASSTRTSGRGNEQFF
medium-sized	TRBJ2-1	TRBV29-1	NA	TGCAGCGTAGACTTACGCAATGAGCGGCAGTTCTTC	CSVDLRNERQFF
NA	TRBJ2-3	TRBV6-1	TRBD2	TGTGCCAGCTCCTTGACTAGCGGGAGAGTAGTGTCAGATACGCAGTATTTT	CASSLTSGRVVSDTQYF
medium-sized	TRBJ2-3	TRBV12-3/TRBV12-4	NA	TGTGCCAGCAGTTACGGAGGCCAGCCAGATACGCAGTATTTT	CASSYGGQPDTQYF
NA	TRBJ1-5	TRBV5-1	TRBD1	TGCGCCAGCAGCTTGAAGACAGGGAGTAGCAATCAGCCCCAGCATTTT	CASSLKTGSSNQPQHF
medium-sized	TRBJ2-7	TRBV19	TRBD2	TGTGCCAGCTCTAGCGGGCCATCCTACGAGCAGTACTTC	CASSSGPSYEQYF
medium-sized	TRBJ2-2	TRBV6-5	NA	TGTGCCAGCAGTTACGATGGGCTCGCGAACACCGGGGAGCTGTTTTTT	CASSYDGLANTGELFF
few	TRBJ2-7	TRBV19	NA	TGTGCCAGTAGTCATAACTACAGGGGGGGTGACGAGCAGTACTTC	CASSHNYRGGDEQYF
NA	TRBJ1-1	TRBV18	NA	TGTGCCAGCTCACCAGTGACCACTGAAGCTTTCTTT	CASSPVTTEAFF
many	TRBJ2-1	TRBV13	NA	TGTGCCAGCAGCTTGGGATATGAGCAGTTCTTC	CASSLGYEQFF
many	TRBJ2-5	TRBV13	NA	TGTGCCAGCAGCTCGACGGGAACCCAGTACTTC	CASSSTGTQYF
few	TRBJ1-4	TRBV28	TRBD1	TGTGCCAGCCTGTTTCGGACAGGGCGTAATGAAAAACTGTTTTTT	CASLFRTGRNEKLFF
NA	TRBJ2-7	TRBV5-1	NA	TGCGCCAGCAGCTTGGAGTCCCTCAGGGGTGGCTACGAGCAGTACTTC	CASSLESLRGGYEQYF
once	TRBJ2-5	TRBV28	TRBD2	TGTGCCAGCAGTTTCAATAAGGGGCTAGCGGAAGAGACCCAGTACTTC	CASSFNKGLAEETQYF
NA	TRBJ2-1	TRBV5-6	TRBD1	TGCGCCAGCAGCCAAGGGTTGACAGGGTACAATGAGCAGTTCTTC	CASSQGLTGYNEQFF
medium-sized	TRBJ2-1	TRBV29-1	TRBD2	TGCAGCGTTTACGGACTAGCGGGAGTAATAAACAGTGTCTCCTACAATGAGCAGTTCTTC	CSVYGLAGVINSVSYNEQFF
NA	TRBJ2-1	TRBV7-2	TRBD2	TGTGCCAGCAGCTTACTAGCGGGAGGGAGTAGAAATGAGCAGTTCTTC	CASSLLAGGSRNEQFF
NA	TRBJ2-2	TRBV27	NA	TGTGCCAGCAGTATCAACAGGAGCACCGGGGAGCTGTTTTTT	CASSINRSTGELFF
NA	TRBJ2-7	TRBV5-5	NA	TGTGCCAGCAGCTCCCGGGGGGGACAGGGCGTCTACGAGCAGTACTTC	CASSSRGGQGVYEQYF
NA	TRBJ2-7	TRBV11-2	TRBD2	TGTGCCAGCAGCTCACGACTAGCGGGAGCAATGATAGGATGGCAGTACTTC	CASSSRLAGAMIGWQYF
NA	TRBJ2-2	TRBV4-3	TRBD2	TGCGCCAGCAGCCAAGCGGGGGGGGGCGCCGGGGAGCTGTTTTTT	CASSQAGGGAGELFF
few	TRBJ1-1	TRBV19	NA	TGTGCCAGTAGTATCCCCAGGAGGAGTCATGAAGCTTTCTTT	CASSIPRRSHEAFF